This record covers a single TCR beta chain. Germline CDR1 GTSNPN, CDR2 SVGIG (reference sequence). Deletions cut 5 bases from V and 8 bases from J, with 8 bases between. The CDR3 has 10 residues. The entry originates in a study of shared clonotypes between healthy human individuals. Study-level background: A few men and two women, aged 18 to 49, were donors.

Each of the donors was a healthy adult who was HIV-negative and had not had a recent acute infection or vaccination. CD4+ cells were split into CD45RA+ naive and CD45RA-negative memory subsets. Measured with immunoSEQ multiplex PCR; TCRdb has only the in-frame clones, and not every one. The table records 1,500,000 or so clones, approximately 96% of them present only once. The genes are TRBV30 and TRBJ2-3, with D hard to call. Sequenced material: naive CD4+ T cells sorted from blood. Specified subset: CD45RA+ positively selected. This receptor was obtained from a man aged 25-40 years in good health. The chain's CDR3 is CAWQTSTQYF. In DNA form, the CDR3 reads TGTGCCTGGCAGACGAGTACGCAGTATTTT.